This T cell receptor (beta chain) stems from a study of metastatic and nonmetastatic thyroid tumors (dated by TCRdb to the early 2020s). With regard to the full study: Repertoires from peripheral blood and from tumor or nodule tissue samples of malignant and benign thyroid patients were compared. Overall study results and their limits: In both blood and tumor samples, malignant tumors were reported to have significantly higher TCR beta diversity than benign nodules.

This clone qualifies as large (0.1 to 1%). No cognate antigen has been identified for it. It has no much larger one-base neighbor in the sample; base qualities were not kept. The library was generated by PCR. Sequencing used an Illumina HiSeq 4000. High-throughput sequencing was used to profile the TCR beta-chain CDR3 region of every patient. From the authors' description of their analysis: Drawing on CDR3 differences between clinicopathological groups, the researchers built a classifier meant to tell apart patients with distant-metastatic papillary thyroid cancer. Repertoire diversity was assessed with the Shannon index, and tumor-blood repertoire similarity with the Morisita-Horn index. The raw public data were reprocessed by TCRdb itself: fastp quality trimming at Q25, MiXCR clonotype calling, in-frame beta chains only. TCRdb's processing, not the authors' own work, is the source of the V and J calls. The sample profile shows about 10,000 clones; about 28% of them were found once. Clones ranked in the top ten supply roughly a fifth of the sample.

Before undergoing thyroid surgery, none of the patients had been given any kind of treatment. The study retrospectively analysed patient clinical samples collected from about 2012 to 2018 using T-cell receptor beta sequencing. The source is a female donor with papillary thyroid cancer or a benign thyroid nodule (not recorded which). Some clones in this sample may be carry-over from other donors' samples. Sequencing was done on a sample of tumor tissue.

In nucleotide form, the sequence is TGTGCCAGCAGGGTAGCGGGAGCGGGGGGCCATGAGCAGTTCTTC. The encoded protein is CASRVAGAGGHEQFF. Here the chain combines TRBV2 and TRBJ2-1; TRBD2 aligns with 9 central bases. V is cut back by 6 bases and J by 8 bases, with 11 bases in the junction unmatched. The CDR3 starts with the cysteine, ends with the phenylalanine, and has 15 residues. Solely the CDR3 DNA is kept, with 45 bases framed from the first base. Based on the germline V gene, the CDR1 and CDR2 sequences are SNHLY and FYNNEI.